This TCR beta chain came from a study of shared clonotypes between healthy human individuals. An even split of each subset's genomic DNA across several immunoSEQ plates was performed. Assay used: immunoSEQ multiplex PCR; TCRdb lists only in-frame clones, some missing. The sample has 2 million to 2.5 million clones; under 95% are singletons. V was cut by 10 bases and J by 4 bases, with 10 bases left in between. The CDR3 runs 11 residues. The germline V gene has CDR1 LNHDA and CDR2 SQIVND (reference sequence). The TCR comes from a man aged 18 to 30 in good health. Some clones in this sample may be carry-over from other donors' samples. The sample was naive CD4+ T cells from PBMCs. Sample subset: CD45RA+ positively selected. The chain employs TRBV19 and TRBJ1-2; D unclear. CDR3 protein: CATGDLYGYTF. In DNA form, the CDR3 reads TGTGCCACCGGAGATCTCTATGGCTACACCTTC.